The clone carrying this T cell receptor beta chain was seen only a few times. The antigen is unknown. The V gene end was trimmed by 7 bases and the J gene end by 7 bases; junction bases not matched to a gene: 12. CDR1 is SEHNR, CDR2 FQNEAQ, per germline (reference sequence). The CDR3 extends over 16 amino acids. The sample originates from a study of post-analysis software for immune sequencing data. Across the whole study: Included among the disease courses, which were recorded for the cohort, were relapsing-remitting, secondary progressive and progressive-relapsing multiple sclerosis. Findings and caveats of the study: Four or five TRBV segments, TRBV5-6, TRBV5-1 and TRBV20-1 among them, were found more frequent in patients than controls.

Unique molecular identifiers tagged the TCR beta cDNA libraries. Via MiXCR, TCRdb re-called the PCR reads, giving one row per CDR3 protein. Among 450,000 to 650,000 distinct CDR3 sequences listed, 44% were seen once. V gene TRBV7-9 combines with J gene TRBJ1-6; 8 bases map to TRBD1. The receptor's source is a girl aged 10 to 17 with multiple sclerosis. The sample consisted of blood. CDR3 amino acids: CASNFATGVGNSPLHF. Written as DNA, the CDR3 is TGTGCCAGCAACTTCGCGACAGGGGTGGGAAATTCACCCCTCCACTTT.